Listed below are T cell receptor beta chains from one sample, sequenced in a study of shared clonotypes between healthy human individuals. Only in-frame clones appear in the TCRdb table, and some are missing; sequencing was by immunoSEQ multiplex PCR. The sample consists of approximately 320,000 clones, 80% to 90% of them appearing once. Material: memory CD8+ T cells sorted from blood. Source of these receptors: a man aged 18 to 29 in good health. Each CDR3 is given with its conserved first and last residue. D genes are given only for firm matches. A row's size may be missing; if present it is once, few, many or a size class.

CDR3aa	CDR3nt	d_gene	len	abundance	v_gene	j_gene
CAWRGPNYGYTF	TGTGCCTGGAGGGGCCCTAACTATGGCTACACCTTC	-	12	-	TRBV30	TRBJ1-2
CSVGLAGGPSIYNEQFF	TGCAGCGTTGGACTAGCGGGAGGGCCTAGCATCTACAATGAGCAGTTCTTC	TRBD2	17	-	TRBV29-1	TRBJ2-1
CASSESGGLRDEQFF	TGTGCCAGCAGTGAAAGTGGGGGACTTCGGGATGAGCAGTTCTTC	-	15	-	TRBV2	TRBJ2-1
CASSSQTGYYGYTF	TGTGCCAGCAGCTCCCAAACGGGGTACTATGGCTACACCTTC	-	14	-	TRBV7-2	TRBJ1-2
CASSLSPIRTDTQYF	TGTGCCAGCAGCTTGTCACCGATACGCACAGATACGCAGTATTTT	-	15	-	TRBV5-4	TRBJ2-3
CASSYGISRRRGELFF	TGTGCCAGCAGTTACGGTATTAGCAGGAGACGCGGGGAGCTGTTTTTT	-	16	-	TRBV6-6	TRBJ2-2
CASSSLGSTDTQYF	TGTGCCAGCAGTTCGCTCGGTAGCACAGATACGCAGTATTTT	-	14	once	TRBV6-5	TRBJ2-3
CASSLGDGQANYGYTF	TGTGCCAGCAGCTTGGGGGACGGACAAGCTAACTATGGCTACACCTTC	-	16	-	TRBV7-9	TRBJ1-2
CASSLGRNTEAFF	TGTGCCAGCAGTTTAGGTAGGAACACTGAAGCTTTCTTT	-	13	-	TRBV27	TRBJ1-1
CASAYGVVQGASRNQPQHF	TGTGCTAGTGCTTACGGGGTAGTACAGGGGGCAAGTCGCAATCAGCCCCAGCATTTT	TRBD1	19	once	TRBV12-5	TRBJ1-5
CASSYLGLPYNEQFF	TGCGCCAGCAGCTACCTGGGACTTCCCTACAATGAGCAGTTCTTC	-	15	-	TRBV5-1	TRBJ2-1
CASSPGTDSYEQYF	TGTGCCAGTAGCCCAGGGACGGACTCCTACGAGCAGTACTTC	-	14	once	TRBV19	TRBJ2-7
CASSLAGVDSDTQYF	TGTGCCAGCAGCTTAGCGGGAGTAGACTCAGATACGCAGTATTTT	-	15	-	TRBV7-2	TRBJ2-3
CASSYPEYNEQFF	TGTGCCAGCAGTTACCCCGAGTACAATGAGCAGTTCTTC	-	13	-	TRBV6-6	TRBJ2-1
CASSSSTGNTGELFF	TGTGCCAGCAGCTCATCCACAGGGAACACCGGGGAGCTGTTTTTT	-	15	-	TRBV7-9	TRBJ2-2
CASSETGGLGELFF	TGTGCCAGCAGCGAGACAGGGGGCCTGGGGGAGCTGTTTTTT	TRBD1	14	-	TRBV28	TRBJ2-2
CASSLRDIRGDTQYF	TGCGCCAGCAGCCTCAGGGACATTCGGGGAGATACGCAGTATTTT	-	15	-	TRBV4-1	TRBJ2-3
CASSLEGTSFGDTQYF	TGCGCCAGCAGCTTGGAGGGGACTTCTTTCGGGGATACGCAGTATTTT	-	16	-	TRBV5-1	TRBJ2-3
CASSEGPFTDTQYF	TGTGCCAGCAGCGAGGGCCCCTTCACAGATACGCAGTATTTT	-	14	-	TRBV28	TRBJ2-3
CASSLVGPNTNYEQYF	TGTGCCAGCAGTTTGGTAGGGCCTAATACAAACTACGAGCAGTACTTC	-	16	-	TRBV27	TRBJ2-7
CASSFNRVPRTDTQYF	TGTGCCAGCAGTTTCAACAGGGTGCCCCGGACAGATACGCAGTATTTT	-	16	-	TRBV28	TRBJ2-3
CASSPNRDNYGYTF	TGCGCCAGCAGCCCTAATAGGGATAACTATGGCTACACCTTC	-	14	few	TRBV4-3	TRBJ1-2
CASSLDGSTYEQYF	TGTGCCAGCAGCTTGGATGGGAGCACCTACGAGCAGTACTTC	-	14	-	TRBV5-4	TRBJ2-7
CAMAGEGYEETQYF	TGTGCCATGGCCGGGGAGGGATACGAAGAGACCCAGTACTTC	TRBD2	14	-	TRBV5-4	TRBJ2-5
CATAPRTNYGYTF	TGTGCCACAGCCCCCCGGACTAACTATGGCTACACCTTC	-	13	-	TRBV27	TRBJ1-2
CASSLDKSGRYEQYF	TGCGCCAGCAGCTTGGATAAAAGCGGGAGGTACGAGCAGTACTTC	TRBD2	15	once	TRBV5-1	TRBJ2-7
CSVEYTENYGYTF	TGCAGCGTTGAATATACAGAGAACTATGGCTACACCTTC	-	13	-	TRBV29-1	TRBJ1-2
CASSLGGTGNSPLHF	TGTGCCAGCAGCCTAGGGGGGACTGGGAATTCACCCCTCCACTTT	-	15	-	TRBV9	TRBJ1-6
CASSLSNPYGYTF	TGTGCCAGCAGTTTAAGTAACCCCTATGGCTACACCTTC	-	13	once	TRBV28	TRBJ1-2
CASSQSRREREGADTQYF	TGTGCCAGCAGCCAGAGTCGCAGGGAGCGGGAGGGCGCAGATACGCAGTATTTT	TRBD2	18	-	TRBV14	TRBJ2-3
CASSEGGEDYEQYF	TGTGCCAGCAGTGAGGGGGGAGAGGACTACGAGCAGTACTTC	-	14	-	TRBV2	TRBJ2-7
CASSLEGGVSSNYGYTF	TGCGCCAGCAGCTTGGAGGGCGGCGTATCTTCTAACTATGGCTACACCTTC	-	17	few	TRBV5-1	TRBJ1-2
CASSLWAGPYGYTF	TGTGCCAGCAGCTTGTGGGCAGGACCCTACGGCTACACCTTC	-	14	-	TRBV5-4	TRBJ1-2
CASSPTGLTGLTEAFF	TGTGCCAGCAGCCCTACAGGGTTGACAGGTCTAACTGAAGCTTTCTTT	-	16	-	TRBV28	TRBJ1-1
CASSGPGTNNEQFF	TGTGCCAGCAGCGGTCCCGGGACGAACAATGAGCAGTTCTTC	-	14	-	TRBV9	TRBJ2-1
CASSLEPNYGYTF	TGCGCCAGCAGCTTGGAGCCGAACTATGGCTACACCTTC	-	13	-	TRBV5-1	TRBJ1-2
CASSSMTSGTAYEQYF	TGCGCCAGCAGCTCGATGACTAGCGGGACCGCCTACGAGCAGTACTTC	TRBD2	16	-	TRBV5-1	TRBJ2-7
CASNVMGGASNQPQHF	TGTGCCAGCAACGTCATGGGGGGCGCCAGCAATCAGCCCCAGCATTTT	-	16	-	TRBV6-4	TRBJ1-5
CSVTGGFTGELFF	TGCAGCGTCACAGGGGGCTTCACCGGGGAGCTGTTTTTT	TRBD1	13	once	TRBV29-1	TRBJ2-2
CASSGNANQRIDTQYF	TGTGCCAGCAGCGGAAATGCGAACCAAAGAATAGATACGCAGTATTTT	-	16	-	TRBV7-8	TRBJ2-3
CAWSVLPGEGSHEQFF	TGTGCCTGGAGTGTACTCCCCGGGGAGGGCTCCCATGAGCAGTTCTTC	TRBD2	16	-	TRBV30	TRBJ2-1
CASSSPGTTSYEQYF	TGTGCCAGCAGCTCCCCCGGGACTACTTCCTACGAGCAGTACTTC	TRBD2	15	-	TRBV27	TRBJ2-7
CASSAPPGETQYF	TGTGCCAGCTCAGCCCCTCCAGGGGAGACCCAGTACTTC	-	13	once	TRBV5-6	TRBJ2-5
CAISEEDNNYGYTF	TGTGCCATCAGTGAGGAAGATAACAACTATGGCTACACCTTC	-	14	-	TRBV10-3	TRBJ1-2
CASSPSGADTQYF	TGTGCCAGCAGCCCCAGTGGAGCAGATACGCAGTATTTT	-	13	-	TRBV6-5	TRBJ2-3
CASSPAGQGSHEQYF	TGTGCCAGCAGCCCAGCGGGACAGGGTTCCCACGAGCAGTACTTC	TRBD1	15	-	TRBV7-9	TRBJ2-7
CASSQGILGVVAKNIQYF	TGCGCCAGCAGCCAAGGAATTTTGGGTGTGGTAGCCAAAAACATTCAGTACTTC	-	18	-	TRBV4-1	TRBJ2-4
CAILNRGLATDTQYF	TGTGCCATCCTAAACCGGGGACTAGCCACAGATACGCAGTATTTT	TRBD2	15	many	TRBV10-3	TRBJ2-3
CASSLASEREIPYTQYF	TGTGCCAGCAGCTTAGCGTCTGAGCGGGAGATCCCTTATACGCAGTATTTT	TRBD2	17	-	TRBV7-2	TRBJ2-3
CASSYWGGGETQYF	TGTGCCAGCAGTTACTGGGGGGGAGGAGAGACCCAGTACTTC	TRBD2	14	-	TRBV6-6	TRBJ2-5
CASSPSGGFYGYTF	TGTGCCAGCAGTCCCTCGGGGGGGTTCTATGGCTACACCTTC	-	14	-	TRBV6-5	TRBJ1-2
CASSVTSLWDTQYF	TGTGCCAGCAGTGTTACTAGCCTATGGGATACGCAGTATTTT	-	14	-	TRBV28	TRBJ2-3
CASSLAQGARNEQFF	TGCGCCAGCAGCTTGGCTCAGGGGGCGCGTAATGAGCAGTTCTTC	TRBD1	15	-	TRBV5-1	TRBJ2-1
CASSPPHEQYF	TGTGCCAGCTCACCACCCCACGAGCAGTACTTC	-	11	few	TRBV18	TRBJ2-7
CASSLVASFGELFF	TGTGCCAGCAGCTTGGTCGCTAGTTTCGGGGAGCTGTTTTTT	-	14	-	TRBV5-6	TRBJ2-2
CASSHLPTGKNEQFF	TGTGCCAGCAGTCACCTCCCGACAGGGAAGAATGAGCAGTTCTTC	TRBD1	15	-	TRBV28	TRBJ2-1
CASSLGGTPWANYGYTF	TGTGCCAGCAGCCTAGGCGGAACTCCCTGGGCCAACTATGGCTACACCTTC	-	17	-	TRBV14	TRBJ1-2
CASSTSGTGAEAFF	TGTGCCAGCAGTACGTCCGGGACAGGGGCTGAAGCTTTCTTT	TRBD1	14	once	TRBV6-5	TRBJ1-1
CASSATANYGYTF	TGTGCCAGTAGTGCGACGGCTAACTATGGCTACACCTTC	-	13	-	TRBV19	TRBJ1-2